These 30 T cell receptor beta chains share one sample of origin, sequenced in a study of response to subunit inactivated influenza vaccine. In TCRdb, the RT-PCR reads were re-called with MiXCR into one record per CDR3 protein. The sample lists under 200,000 distinct CDR3 sequences, approximately 10% occurring once. The sample in question was non-naive T cells sorted from PBMCs, obtained roughly 6 weeks after vaccination. These receptors all come from a man aged 45-60 years who received an inactivated influenza vaccine.

The gene calls are TRBV10-3 and TRBJ1-1; D ambiguous. Germline values: CDR1 ENHRY, CDR2 SYGVKD. The germline V and J ends were trimmed by 3 bases and 1 base, with 15 bases remaining between them. This CDR3 contains 16 residues. CDR3 residues: CAISDMVLRKNTEAFF. For the CDR3, the DNA is TGTGCCATCAGTGATATGGTTTTGAGGAAGAACACTGAAGCTTTCTTT.

This clonotype was found a few times. The chain employs TRBV18 and TRBJ2-1; TRBD1 might be the D (5 bases). The germline V and J ends were trimmed by 6 bases and 6 bases, with 15 bases remaining between them. Germline V CDR1 and CDR2: KGHSH, LQKENI. The CDR3 is 14 amino acids. Here the CDR3 DNA reads TGTGCCAGCTCTTACGACAGTGTTTTCAATGAGCAGTTCTTC. This translates into CASSYDSVFNEQFF.

This clonotype showed up many times. The chain is built from TRBV7-2 and TRBJ2-3, with D perhaps TRBD1 or TRBD2 (5 bases each). Per germline, CDR1 SGHTA and CDR2 FQGNSA. The CDR3 is 16 residues long. Trimming took off 3 bases at V and 0 bases at J, with 13 bases between the two ends. The DNA for the CDR3 is TGTGCCAGCAGCTTGGCAGGGACCGTAAGCACAGATACGCAGTATTTT. It codes for CASSLAGTVSTDTQYF. The whole variable domain, remainder taken from reference TRBV7-2 and TRBJ2-3, is GAGVSQSPSNKVTEKGKDVELRCDPISGHTALYWYRQSLGQGLEFLIYFQGNSAPDKSGLPSDRFSAERTGGSVSTLTIQRTQQEDSAVYLCASSLAGTVSTDTQYFGPGTRLTVL.

The chain combines TRBV4-1 with TRBJ2-3; D is possibly TRBD1 (6 bases). Germline V CDR1 and CDR2: MGHRA, YSYEKL. Trimming removed 0 bases at V and 4 bases at J, with 17 bases between. This CDR3 has 17 amino acids. CDR3 coding DNA: TGCGCCAGCAGCCAAGATCCACCAGGGGCTAGGGCAGATACGCAGTATTTT. It specifies CASSQDPPGARADTQYF.

V gene TRBV28 combines with J gene TRBJ1-5; 9 positions agree with TRBD1. There are 14 residues in the CDR3. The V gene end was trimmed by 6 bases and the J gene end by 6 bases; junction bases not matched to a gene: 6. Germline V gene lookup returns CDR1 MDHEN and CDR2 SYDVKM. Here the CDR3 reads CASRTTGGSQPQHF. The CDR3 DNA follows: TGTGCCAGCAGAACCACAGGGGGCTCTCAGCCCCAGCATTTT.

In its sample, this clonotype was seen many times. The rearrangement links TRBV20-1 to TRBJ1-5; D is possibly TRBD1 (5 bases). CDR3 size: 13 residues. Germline loops: CDR1 DFQATT, CDR2 SNEGSKA (reference sequence). CDR3 sequence reads: CSTTPPGDQPQHF. The CDR3 nucleotides read TGCAGCACGACCCCCCCGGGGGACCAGCCCCAGCATTTT.

A few counts support this clonotype. The chain couples TRBV7-2 to TRBJ2-2; D perhaps matches TRBD1 (6 bases). Germline CDR1 reads SGHTA; CDR2 reads FQGNSA. V was cut by 2 bases and J by 2 bases, with 15 bases left in between. The CDR3 length is 17 residues. The CDR3 protein is CASSLWAGTSNTGELFF. In DNA, the CDR3 is TGTGCCAGCAGCTTATGGGCAGGGACATCCAACACCGGGGAGCTGTTTTTT.

J is TRBJ2-5 and V is TRBV20-1; 7 bases line up with TRBD2. The germline CDR1 and CDR2 sequences are DFQATT and SNEGSKA (reference sequence). The CDR3 contains 15 residues. Germline trimming cut 5 bases from V and 4 bases from J; bases unmatched to any gene: 13. The DNA of the CDR3 is TGCAGTGCTCCCATAGCGGGCCAACTTCTAGAGACCCAGTACTTC. Protein product: CSAPIAGQLLETQYF.

The V and J genes are TRBV28 and TRBJ2-3; 8 bases fit TRBD2. The germline V gene has CDR1 MDHEN and CDR2 SYDVKM. This CDR3 region has 14 residues. With 5 bases clipped from V and 3 bases from J, the junction kept 4 bases outside the gene matches. CDR3 nucleotide sequence: TGTGCCAGCAGTCGTAGCGGGACTACAGATACGCAGTATTTT. It codes for CASSRSGTTDTQYF.

The V and J genes are TRBV15 and TRBJ1-1; D is undetermined. The V gene lost 0 bases and the J gene lost 3 bases, with 20 bases spanning the gap. Germline V gene sequence: CDR1 LNHNV, CDR2 YYDKDF (reference sequence). The CDR3 contains 18 residues. The CDR3: CATSRDNSPLSKDTEAFF. As DNA, the CDR3 is TGTGCCACCAGCAGAGATAACTCCCCCCTATCTAAGGACACTGAAGCTTTCTTT.

The rearrangement links TRBV11-2 to TRBJ2-3, with D possibly matching TRBD1 (6 bases). There are 14 residues in the CDR3. The germline CDR1 and CDR2 sequences are SGHAT and FQNNGV. With 1 base removed from V and 3 bases from J, the gap between germline ends came to 8 bases. Written as DNA, the CDR3 is TGTGCCAGCAGCTTAGCCCAGGGGACAGATACGCAGTATTTT. Its protein product is CASSLAQGTDTQYF.

This chain links TRBV24-1 with TRBJ2-1; D ambiguous. Germline assignment: CDR1 KGHDR and CDR2 SFDVKD. V was pared by 3 bases and J by 3 bases, with 14 bases between. This CDR3 is 16 amino acids long. The CDR3 region is CATSDSGYSNYNEQFF. DNA for the CDR3: TGTGCCACCAGTGATAGTGGCTATAGTAACTACAATGAGCAGTTCTTC.

This clonotype occurred once. This chain joins TRBV27 and TRBJ2-5; 11 bases are a match to TRBD1. There are 16 residues in the CDR3. V shed 5 bases, J shed 2 bases, and the junction held 7 bases outside the gene matches. CDR1 is MNHEY, CDR2 SMNVEV, per germline (reference sequence). In nucleotides, the CDR3 is TGTGCCAGCAGTCTGGACAGGGGGCGCTGGCAAGAGACCCAGTACTTC. Translated, it gives CASSLDRGRWQETQYF.

This chain connects TRBV5-5 to TRBJ2-7, with D unclear. Per germline, CDR1 SGHKS and CDR2 YYEKEE (reference sequence). The CDR3 consists of 15 residues. Deletions cut 0 bases from V and 6 bases from J, with 16 bases between. The CDR3 sequence is CASSLDQRLWGEQYF. CDR3 nucleotide sequence: TGTGCCAGCAGCTTGGATCAGAGGCTGTGGGGCGAGCAGTACTTC.

This clonotype has only a few counts. The gene calls are TRBV5-1 and TRBJ2-1; possible D gene TRBD1, 6 bases. The CDR3 extends over 16 amino acids. The V end lost 0 bases, the J end lost 1 base, and 11 bases lay between the germline ends. Germline loops: CDR1 SGHRS, CDR2 YFSETQ. CDR3 residues: CASSLGDRPSYNEQFF. Written as DNA, the CDR3 is TGCGCCAGCAGCTTGGGTGACAGGCCTTCCTACAATGAGCAGTTCTTC.

This clonotype was seen many times. The J gene is TRBJ2-2, the V gene TRBV12-3 or TRBV12-4, with no clear D. The CDR3 length is 17 residues. V was shortened by 0 bases and J by 3 bases, with 14 bases between the two germline ends. CDR3 protein: CASSLATARTYTGELFF. The CDR3 region has the DNA TGTGCCAGCAGTTTAGCGACGGCTAGAACGTACACCGGGGAGCTGTTTTTT.

The table lists this clonotype with a few counts. This chain links TRBV7-2 with TRBJ2-2; 8 nucleotides align to TRBD2. The CDR3 is 14 residues long. CDR1 and CDR2 (germline): SGHTA, FQGNSA. With 7 bases clipped from V and 4 bases from J, the junction kept 5 bases outside the gene matches. CDR3 coding DNA: TGTGCCAGCACGGGGGGGGCGATCACCGGGGAGCTGTTTTTT. This codes for CASTGGAITGELFF.

This clonotype was seen many times. This chain links TRBV4-1 with TRBJ2-3; the D is unclear. CDR1 and CDR2 from the germline V gene are MGHRA and YSYEKL. This CDR3 region has 15 residues. V was trimmed by 3 bases and J by 1 base, leaving 11 bases between them. CDR3 sequence (DNA): TGCGCCAGCAGCCAGAGGTCCCTCGGCACAGATACGCAGTATTTT. This codes for CASSQRSLGTDTQYF.

This clonotype was seen repeatedly, ten times or more. DNA for the CDR3: TGCAGCGTTGGGAGACCTAGCGGCTACACCTTC. It specifies CSVGRPSGYTF. The chain is built from TRBV29-1 and TRBJ1-2; D is unresolved. CDR3 size: 11 residues. With 4 bases removed from V and 8 bases from J, the gap between germline ends came to 11 bases. CDR1 is SQVTM, CDR2 ANQGSEA, per germline.

The chain links TRBV18 to TRBJ2-5; no firm D call. Germline V gene lookup returns CDR1 KGHSH and CDR2 LQKENI. V was cut by 6 bases and J by 1 base, with 9 bases left in between. This CDR3 is 13 amino acids long. The CDR3 sequence: CASSPGPQETQYF. CDR3 sequence (DNA): TGTGCCAGCTCCCCCGGACCCCAAGAGACCCAGTACTTC.

This clonotype was observed a few times. The V call is TRBV25-1, the J call TRBJ1-5; 7 nucleotides agree with TRBD1. Per germline, CDR1 MGHDK and CDR2 SYGVNS. Trimming at V came to 2 bases and at J to 6 bases, leaving 4 bases not matched to a gene. This CDR3 has 14 amino acids. CDR3 nucleotide sequence: TGTGCCAGCAGTGAAACAGGGGCCACTCAGCCCCAGCATTTT. The encoded protein is CASSETGATQPQHF.

Ten or more counts support this clonotype. J is TRBJ1-5 and V is TRBV15, with a possible D match to TRBD1 (5 bases). The germline CDR1 and CDR2 sequences are LNHNV and YYDKDF (reference sequence). Trimming pared 6 bases from V and 6 bases from J, leaving 18 bases between. The CDR3 covers 15 residues. The CDR3 DNA follows: TGTGCCACCAGTCGTGGCAGGGAGTATACTCAGCCCCAGCATTTT. This translates into CATSRGREYTQPQHF.

This clonotype was observed once. The genes are TRBV5-1 and TRBJ2-3; 10 nucleotides line up with TRBD1. This CDR3 spans 16 amino acids. Looked up from germline, CDR1 is SGHRS and CDR2 is YFSETQ. The V gene end was trimmed by 4 bases and the J gene end by 5 bases; junction bases not matched to a gene: 10. The CDR3 nucleotides are TGCGCCAGCAGCCCCGGGGGGGGACAGGGGAGAGATACGCAGTATTTT. This gives the protein CASSPGGGQGRDTQYF.

The chain combines TRBV29-1 with TRBJ2-5; 8 bases map to TRBD1. The V and J ends lost 6 bases and 6 bases, in that order; junction bases with no gene match: 12. Germline V lookup: CDR1 SQVTM, CDR2 ANQGSEA. This CDR3 is 14 amino acids long. DNA for the CDR3: TGCAGCGTGAGGCAGGGGGCCGAAACAAAGACCCAGTACTTC. It specifies CSVRQGAETKTQYF.

Many counts were recorded for this clonotype. The chain carries TRBV6-1 and TRBJ2-5, with D unresolved. Per germline, CDR1 MNHNS and CDR2 SASEGT. The CDR3 contains 16 residues. Trimming left V 6 bases short and J 5 bases short, with 22 bases between. DNA for the CDR3: TGTGCCAGCAGACATCTATACAGCGAATGGACGGAGACCCAGTACTTC. Translated, it gives CASRHLYSEWTETQYF.

This chain uses TRBV5-4 with TRBJ2-3; no reliable D call. Germline lookup yields CDR1 SGHNT and CDR2 YYREEE (reference sequence). The V and J ends lost 0 bases and 7 bases respectively, with 12 bases between them. The CDR3 runs to 14 residues. The CDR3 protein is CASSLAGGGNTQYF. The CDR3 nucleotides are TGTGCCAGCAGCTTGGCCGGTGGTGGGAATACGCAGTATTTT.

The CDR3 is CASSNRGGNNEKLFF. In nucleotides, the CDR3 is TGTGCCAGCAGCAACCGCGGGGGTAATAATGAAAAACTGTTTTTT. The chain combines TRBV7-2 with TRBJ1-4; maybe TRBD1 (5 bases). The length of the CDR3 is 15 residues. V lost 5 bases to trimming and J lost 4 bases, with 14 bases between them. Per the germline V gene, CDR1 is SGHTA and CDR2 is FQGNSA.

This clonotype was seen a handful of times. The chain recombines TRBV5-1 with TRBJ2-5; TRBD2 aligns across 7 bases. CDR1 and CDR2 from the germline V gene are SGHRS and YFSETQ. Trimming took 5 bases from V and 5 from J; bases not matched to a gene: 0. The CDR3 loop spans 11 amino acids. The CDR3 protein is CASRGGETQYF. The CDR3 DNA sequence: TGCGCCAGCAGGGGGGGGGAGACCCAGTACTTC.

This clonotype was seen only a few times. V gene TRBV12-3 or TRBV12-4 combines with J gene TRBJ1-1; 8 bases align to TRBD1. With V trimmed by 4 bases and J by 1 base, 8 bases remained unmatched. The CDR3 totals 16 residues. The CDR3 DNA is TGTGCCAGCAGTTCGGCGGACAGGGTGGAGAACACTGAAGCTTTCTTT. It translates to CASSSADRVENTEAFF.

This clonotype was counted a few times. The chain links TRBV20-1 to TRBJ2-1, with 7 bases fitting TRBD2. The CDR3 runs 15 residues. Per the germline V gene, CDR1 is DFQATT and CDR2 is SNEGSKA (reference sequence). Unmatched junction bases numbered 10, after V lost 1 base and J lost 7 bases. The CDR3 region is CSARGLRGRENEQFF. As DNA, the CDR3 is TGCAGTGCTAGAGGCCTTCGTGGGAGGGAAAATGAGCAGTTCTTC.